This T cell receptor beta chain came from a study of T cells expressing NK-cell markers. Study background: The eight sequenced donors comprised seven who were HCMV-seropositive and one who was seronegative. Study-level points and caveats: The CD3+CD56-NKG2C+ fraction was also led by these clonotypes in a few donors. The HCMV specificity of the expanded NKG2C+ T cell clones stayed unresolved.

The CDR3 is 16 amino acids. On this clonotype itself: Its antigen remains unknown.

Template switching by 5'RACE with UMIs generated the TCR beta cDNA. TCRdb reprocessed the 5' RACE reads and reports one entry per CDR3 protein, with no DNA. The table counts some 150,000 distinct CDR3 sequences; roughly an eighth lies in the top ten. This sequence was found in a man in his late teens or twenties in good health. Sequencing was performed on blood T cells: a sorted CD56 or NKG2C T cell subset, CD4+ or CD8+ T cells, or bulk PBMC T cells (not recorded which). The rearrangement joins TRBV12-3 or TRBV12-4 to TRBJ2-1; TCRdb designates TRBD2, a call that cannot be tested without DNA. CDR3 sequence: CASSLFGSGDGNEQFF.